These 15 T cell receptor beta chains were all obtained from the same sample, sequenced in a study of shared clonotypes between healthy human individuals. TCRdb keeps only in-frame clones here, not all; method: immunoSEQ multiplex PCR. The repertoire holds around 1.6 million clones, with around 98% as singletons. Sequenced input: naive CD4+ T cells sorted from blood. Regarding subset: CD45RA+ positively selected. Receptors were obtained from a man aged 25-40 years in good health.

The chain recombines TRBV29-1 with TRBJ1-1, with 7 bases lining up with TRBD1. Germline lookup yields CDR1 SQVTM and CDR2 ANQGSEA. V gave up 4 bases and J gave up 1 base; unmatched junction bases: 12. This CDR3 is 16 amino acids long. CDR3 sequence: CSVVDRSRGENTEAFF. The CDR3 nucleotides read TGCAGCGTTGTGGACAGGTCTCGTGGTGAGAACACTGAAGCTTTCTTT.

The chain couples TRBV6-6 to TRBJ2-1; TRBD2 agrees at 7 bases. The ends lost 10 bases at V and 3 bases at J; junction bases unmatched: 15. The germline CDR1 and CDR2 sequences are MNHNY and SVGAGI (reference sequence). This CDR3 comprises 16 residues. The CDR3 reads CATTPREAVIYNEQFF. Written as DNA, the CDR3 is TGTGCCACCACCCCCCGGGAGGCCGTCATCTACAATGAGCAGTTCTTC.

The chain carries TRBV12-5 and TRBJ2-1, with 10 bases fitting TRBD2. CDR3 length: 18 residues. Germline V gene sequence: CDR1 LGHNT, CDR2 FRNRAP. Trimming took 0 bases from V and 4 from J; bases not matched to a gene: 9. The CDR3 protein is CASGLVRSSGGSYNEQFF. The CDR3 DNA reads TGTGCTAGTGGTTTGGTACGGTCTAGCGGGGGATCGTACAATGAGCAGTTCTTC.

The chain joins TRBV9 to TRBJ2-7, with a possible D match to TRBD2 (6 bases). CDR1 is SGDLS and CDR2 is YYNGEE in the germline V gene. This CDR3 contains 12 residues. Trimming took 4 bases from V and 6 from J, leaving 11 bases between them. The chain's CDR3 is CASSLGTGEQYF. CDR3 sequence (DNA): TGTGCCAGCAGCTTAGGGACTGGCGAGCAGTACTTC.

This chain uses TRBV5-4 with TRBJ2-3; TRBD1 is a possible D gene (5 bases). Trimming took 2 bases from V and 2 from J, leaving 12 bases between them. CDR3 length: 15 residues. CDR1 is SGHNT, CDR2 YYREEE, per germline (reference sequence). CDR3 DNA: TGTGCCAGCAGCTTCGTCGAGACAGCCACAGATACGCAGTATTTT. Translated: CASSFVETATDTQYF.

This chain connects TRBV6-6 to TRBJ2-7, with no clear D. Germline V gives CDR1 MNHNY, CDR2 SVGAGI (reference sequence). Trimming took off 0 bases at V and 5 bases at J, with 14 bases between the two ends. This CDR3 region has 15 residues. CDR3 coding DNA: TGTGCCAGCAGTTACTCGAGACCCCCCCGCCACGAGCAGTACTTC. It translates to CASSYSRPPRHEQYF.

This chain joins TRBV29-1 and TRBJ2-2; TRBD1 is a possible D gene (6 bases). The CDR3 is 14 amino acids. The V gene lost 4 bases and the J gene lost 3 bases, with 12 bases spanning the gap. Germline V gives CDR1 SQVTM, CDR2 ANQGSEA. CDR3 sequence reads: CSVAPGVDTGELFF. DNA for the CDR3: TGCAGCGTTGCCCCAGGGGTAGACACCGGGGAGCTGTTTTTT.

The chain employs TRBV29-1 and TRBJ1-1; D ambiguous. Germline CDR1 reads SQVTM; CDR2 reads ANQGSEA. V was pared by 5 bases and J by 3 bases, with 13 bases between. There are 13 residues in the CDR3. The CDR3 here is CSVSDYMDTEAFF. In DNA, the CDR3 is TGCAGCGTTTCAGACTATATGGACACTGAAGCTTTCTTT.

The rearrangement joins TRBV14 to TRBJ1-1; D uncertain. Germline values: CDR1 SGHDN, CDR2 FVKESK. The CDR3 covers 14 residues. V shed 4 bases and J shed 6 bases, with 15 bases lying between them. The CDR3 here is CASSPTQEFAEAFF. As DNA, the CDR3 is TGTGCCAGCAGCCCAACGCAGGAATTCGCTGAAGCTTTCTTT.

V gene TRBV5-4 combines with J gene TRBJ1-5; a possible D gene is TRBD1 (5 bases). V was trimmed by 1 base and J by 7 bases, leaving 15 bases between them. The CDR3 spans 15 residues. Germline CDR1 SGHNT, CDR2 YYREEE (reference sequence). The CDR3: CASSLWQGGNQPQHF. The CDR3, as DNA: TGTGCCAGCAGCTTGTGGCAGGGAGGAAACCAGCCCCAGCATTTT.

The gene calls are TRBV10-3 and TRBJ2-3; 7 nucleotides agree with TRBD2. Per germline, CDR1 ENHRY and CDR2 SYGVKD. V gave up 7 bases and J gave up 1 base; unmatched junction bases: 8. The CDR3 is 15 amino acids. As DNA, the CDR3 is TGTGCCATCAAACCCGGCGGGAGTGGCACAGATACGCAGTATTTT. This codes for CAIKPGGSGTDTQYF.

This chain connects TRBV5-1 to TRBJ2-1, with 9 bases matching TRBD2. The CDR3 runs to 16 residues. Germline V CDR1 and CDR2: SGHRS, YFSETQ. Trimming at V came to 4 bases and at J to 8 bases, leaving 13 bases not matched to a gene. The CDR3 DNA sequence: TGCGCCAGCAGCCCCTCCCCTAGCGGGATAATGGATGAGCAGTTCTTC. Protein sequence: CASSPSPSGIMDEQFF.

V and J are TRBV21-1 and TRBJ2-7; TRBD2 is the table's D call, not checked against the DNA. TRBV21-1 is shown as a pseudogene. The CDR3 extends over 16 amino acids. CDR3 region: CASSKAGGAPVNEQYF. The DNA of the CDR3 is TGTGCCAGCAGCAAAGCGGGCGGGGCCCCTGTTAACGAGCAGTACTTC.

V and J are TRBV7-9 and TRBJ2-7; D not resolved. The V end lost 1 base, the J end lost 5 bases, and 12 bases lay between the germline ends. Germline CDR1 is SEHNR and CDR2 is FQNEAQ (reference sequence). This CDR3 region has 14 residues. The CDR3 DNA is TGTGCCAGCAGCTTAGTGGGCGGAATAGACGAGCAGTACTTC. It specifies CASSLVGGIDEQYF. Variable domain in full (rest from reference TRBV7-9 and TRBJ2-7): DTGVSQNPRHKITKRGQNVTFRCDPISEHNRLYWYRQTLGQGPEFLTYFQNEAQLEKSRLLSDRFSAERPKGSFSTLEIQRTEQGDSAMYLCASSLVGGIDEQYFGPGTRLTVT.

This chain connects TRBV28 to TRBJ2-1; D may match TRBD1 or TRBD2 (5 bases each). CDR1 and CDR2 (germline): MDHEN, SYDVKM. This CDR3 spans 14 amino acids. Trimming cost V 7 bases and J 1 base, with 11 bases left between them. The CDR3 protein is CASKAGGSYNEQFF. The CDR3 nucleotides read TGTGCCAGCAAAGCTGGGGGTTCCTACAATGAGCAGTTCTTC.